This T cell receptor (beta chain) comes out of a study of blood T cell repertoires in COVID-19. Study as a whole: The study drew acute and convalescent COVID-19 samples from the United States, Italy and Spain. Sample material is recorded as cDNA or gDNA derived from T cells, B-cell-depleted T cells, or PBMCs.

In the authors' workflow: Amplification with reference gene primers provided the estimates of nucleated cell counts. Assay used: immunoSEQ multiplex PCR; TCRdb lists only in-frame clones, some missing. V and J calls and clone size are given by that table; D and trimming were obtained from the DNA. The table includes 40,000 or so clones, 77% detected once. Input material: peripheral blood. The TCR was taken from a woman between 65 and 79 years old with acute or convalescent COVID-19.

The CDR3 DNA reads TGCGCCAGCAGCCGAGACATTGTGGATACGCAGTATTTT. Its protein product is CASSRDIVDTQYF. J is TRBJ2-3 and V is TRBV4-3; D call uncertain. The CDR3 has 13 amino acids. CDR1 LGHNA and CDR2 YSLEER come from the germline V gene. The V end lost 4 bases, the J end lost 6 bases, and 11 bases lay between the germline ends.